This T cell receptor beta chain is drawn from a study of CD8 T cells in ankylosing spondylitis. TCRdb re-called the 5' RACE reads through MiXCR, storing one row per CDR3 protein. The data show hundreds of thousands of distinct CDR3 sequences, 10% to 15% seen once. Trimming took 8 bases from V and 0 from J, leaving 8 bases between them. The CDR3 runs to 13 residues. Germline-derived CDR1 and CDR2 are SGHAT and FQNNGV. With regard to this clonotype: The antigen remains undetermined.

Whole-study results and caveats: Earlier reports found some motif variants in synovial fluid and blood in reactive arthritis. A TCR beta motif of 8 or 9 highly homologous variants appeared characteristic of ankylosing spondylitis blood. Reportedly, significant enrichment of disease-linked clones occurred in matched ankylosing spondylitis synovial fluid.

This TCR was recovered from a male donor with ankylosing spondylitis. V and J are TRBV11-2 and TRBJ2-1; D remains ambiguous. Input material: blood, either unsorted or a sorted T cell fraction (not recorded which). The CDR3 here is CASCESSYNEQFF. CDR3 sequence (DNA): TGTGCCAGCTGCGAGAGCTCCTACAATGAGCAGTTCTTC.